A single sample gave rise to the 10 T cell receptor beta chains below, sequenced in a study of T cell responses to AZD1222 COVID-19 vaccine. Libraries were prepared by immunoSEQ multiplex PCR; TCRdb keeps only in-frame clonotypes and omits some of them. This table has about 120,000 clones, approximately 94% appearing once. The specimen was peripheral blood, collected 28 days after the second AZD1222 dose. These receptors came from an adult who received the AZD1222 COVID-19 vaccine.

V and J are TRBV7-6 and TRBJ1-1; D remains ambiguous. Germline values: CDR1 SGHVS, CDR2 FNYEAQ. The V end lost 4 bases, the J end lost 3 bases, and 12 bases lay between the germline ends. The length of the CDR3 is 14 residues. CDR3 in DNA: TGTGCCAGCAGCTCCGGTAGGGCCGACACTGAAGCTTTCTTT. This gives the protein CASSSGRADTEAFF.

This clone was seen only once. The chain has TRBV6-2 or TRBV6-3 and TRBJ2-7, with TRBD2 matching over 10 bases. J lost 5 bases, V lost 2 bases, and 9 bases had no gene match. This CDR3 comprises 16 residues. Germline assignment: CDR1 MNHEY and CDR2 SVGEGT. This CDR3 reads CASSYSASGSLNEQYF. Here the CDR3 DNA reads TGTGCCAGCAGTTACAGCGCTAGCGGGAGTCTAAACGAGCAGTACTTC.

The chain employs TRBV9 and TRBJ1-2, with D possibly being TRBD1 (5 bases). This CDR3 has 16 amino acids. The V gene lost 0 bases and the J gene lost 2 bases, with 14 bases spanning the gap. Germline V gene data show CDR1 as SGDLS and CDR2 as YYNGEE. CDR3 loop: CASSVGPGGANYGYTF. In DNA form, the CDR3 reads TGTGCCAGCAGCGTAGGCCCCGGGGGAGCGAACTATGGCTACACCTTC.

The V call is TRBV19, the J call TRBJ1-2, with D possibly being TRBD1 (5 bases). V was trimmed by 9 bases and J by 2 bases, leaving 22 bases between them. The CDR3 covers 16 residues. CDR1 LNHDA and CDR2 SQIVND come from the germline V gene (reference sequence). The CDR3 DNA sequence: TGTGCCAGCTGGGGGGGGACCCCCACAAAGAACTATGGCTACACCTTC. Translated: CASWGGTPTKNYGYTF. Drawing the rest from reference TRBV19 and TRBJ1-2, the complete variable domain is DGGITQSPKYLFRKEGQNVTLSCEQNLNHDAMYWYRQDPGQGLRLIYYSQIVNDFQKGDIAEGYSVSREKKESFPLTVTSAQKNPTAFYLCASWGGTPTKNYGYTFGSGTRLTVV.

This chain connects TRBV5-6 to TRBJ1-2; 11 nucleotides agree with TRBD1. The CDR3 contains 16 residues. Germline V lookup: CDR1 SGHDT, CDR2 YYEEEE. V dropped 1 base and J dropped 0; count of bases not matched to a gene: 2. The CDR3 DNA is TGTGCCAGCAGCTTGTTGGGACAGGGGGCTAACTATGGCTACACCTTC. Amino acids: CASSLLGQGANYGYTF.

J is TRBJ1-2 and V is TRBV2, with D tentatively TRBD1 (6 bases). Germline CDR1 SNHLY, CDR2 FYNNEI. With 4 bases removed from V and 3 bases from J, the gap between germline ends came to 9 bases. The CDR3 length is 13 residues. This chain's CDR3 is CASSVEGDYGYTF. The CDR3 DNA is TGTGCCAGCAGTGTGGAGGGGGACTATGGCTACACCTTC. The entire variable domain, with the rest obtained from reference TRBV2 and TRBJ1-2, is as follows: EPEVTQTPSHQVTQMGQEVILRCVPISNHLYFYWYRQILGQKVEFLVSFYNNEISEKSEIFDDQFSVERPDGSNFTLKIRSTKLEDSAMYFCASSVEGDYGYTFGSGTRLTVV.

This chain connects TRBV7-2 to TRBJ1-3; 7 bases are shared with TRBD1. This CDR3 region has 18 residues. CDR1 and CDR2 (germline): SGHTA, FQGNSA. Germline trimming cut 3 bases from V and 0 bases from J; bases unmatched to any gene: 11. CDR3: CASSLAFAGQISGNTIYF. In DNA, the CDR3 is TGTGCCAGCAGCTTGGCATTTGCGGGACAGATCTCTGGAAACACCATATATTTT. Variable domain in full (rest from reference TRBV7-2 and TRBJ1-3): GAGVSQSPSNKVTEKGKDVELRCDPISGHTALYWYRQSLGQGLEFLIYFQGNSAPDKSGLPSDRFSAERTGGSVSTLTIQRTQQEDSAVYLCASSLAFAGQISGNTIYFGEGSWLTVV.

Here the CDR3 reads CATSGQGAGNEQFF. DNA for the CDR3: TGTGCCACCAGCGGCCAAGGAGCGGGCAATGAGCAGTTCTTC. This rearrangement joins TRBV15 to TRBJ2-1, with D possibly matching TRBD2 (6 bases). V shed 5 bases and J shed 6 bases, with 14 bases lying between them. The CDR3 is 14 residues long. Germline-derived CDR1 and CDR2 are LNHNV and YYDKDF (reference sequence).

Written as DNA, the CDR3 is TGTGCCAGCAGGTTGTCGCCGGGAGGGCCCCAAAATGAGCAGTTCTTC. Protein: CASRLSPGGPQNEQFF. V usage is TRBV7-3 and J usage is TRBJ2-1, with TRBD2 matching over 8 bases. The germline gives CDR1 SGHTA, CDR2 FQGTGA. The junction had 14 bases not matched to a gene; V was cut back by 6 bases and J by 7 bases. CDR3 length: 16 residues. Complete variable domain (other parts from reference TRBV7-3 and TRBJ2-1): GAGVSQTPSNKVTEKGKYVELRCDPISGHTALYWYRQSLGQGPEFLIYFQGTGAADDSGLPNDRFFAVRPEGSVSTLKIQRTERGDSAVYLCASRLSPGGPQNEQFFGPGTRLTVL.

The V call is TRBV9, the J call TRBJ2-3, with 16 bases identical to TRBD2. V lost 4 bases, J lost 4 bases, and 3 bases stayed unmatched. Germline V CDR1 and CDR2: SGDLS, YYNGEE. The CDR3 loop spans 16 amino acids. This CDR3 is CASSTGLAGGADTQYF. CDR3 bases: TGTGCCAGCAGCACGGGACTAGCGGGGGGGGCAGATACGCAGTATTTT.